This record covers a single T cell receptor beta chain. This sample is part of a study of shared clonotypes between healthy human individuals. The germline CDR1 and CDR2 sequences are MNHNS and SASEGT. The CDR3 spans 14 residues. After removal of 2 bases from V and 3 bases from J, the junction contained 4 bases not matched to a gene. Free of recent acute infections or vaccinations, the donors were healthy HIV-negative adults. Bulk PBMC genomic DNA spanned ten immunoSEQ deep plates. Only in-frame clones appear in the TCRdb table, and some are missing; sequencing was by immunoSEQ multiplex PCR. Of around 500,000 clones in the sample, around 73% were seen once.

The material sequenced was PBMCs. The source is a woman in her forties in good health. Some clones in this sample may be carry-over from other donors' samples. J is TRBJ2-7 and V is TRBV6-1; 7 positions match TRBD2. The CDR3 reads CASSERASGYEQYF. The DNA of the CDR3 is TGTGCCAGCAGTGAAAGGGCTAGCGGCTACGAGCAGTACTTC.